This T cell receptor (beta chain) originates from a study of T cells in Graves' hyperthyroidism and ophthalmopathy. On the study more broadly: Peripheral blood was obtained at initial diagnosis, preceding any treatment.

This clonotype was recorded many times. The CDR3 has 15 residues. The V and J ends lost 4 bases and 0 bases respectively, with 10 bases between them. Looked up from germline, CDR1 is SGHRS and CDR2 is YFSETQ. There were TCR beta CDR3 regions amplified from RNA transcripts. First-round RT-PCR with HTBI primers amplified the TCR CDR3 region. Each CDR3 protein is one row after TCRdb ran MiXCR on the multiplex PCR reads. The sample carries 490,000 or so distinct CDR3 sequences, 15% to 20% recorded once. This sequence joins TRBV5-1 and TRBJ2-2, with D unclear. The sequence derives from a woman aged 30 to 39 with Graves' ophthalmopathy. Material for sequencing was blood. CDR3 amino acids: CASSRTASNTGELFF. CDR3 bases: TGCGCCAGCAGCCGGACGGCCTCGAACACCGGGGAGCTGTTTTTT.